These 27 T cell receptor beta chains were all obtained from the same sample, sequenced in a study of identical twins. In TCRdb, the 5' RACE reads were re-called with MiXCR into one record per CDR3 protein. Found here are hundreds of thousands of distinct CDR3 sequences, about 18% of them singletons; the top ten hold 10% to 15%. The same specimen was also included in a second study, on T cells expressing NK-cell markers.

The sequenced material came from PBMCs. The receptors come from a woman aged 18-30 years in good health.

V and J are TRBV5-1 and TRBJ1-1; 8 bases are a match to TRBD1. Germline V lookup: CDR1 SGHRS, CDR2 YFSETQ. The CDR3 runs 15 residues. With 1 base clipped from V and 3 bases from J, the junction kept 5 bases outside the gene matches. DNA of the CDR3: TGCGCCAGCAGCTTGAGAGACAGGGGTGACACTGAAGCTTTCTTT. It yields the protein CASSLRDRGDTEAFF.

The table lists this clonotype with a count of one. The chain recombines TRBV18 with TRBJ2-7; D gene unclear. V gave up 1 base and J gave up 3 bases, with 13 bases separating them. CDR1 and CDR2 from the germline V gene are KGHSH and LQKENI. This CDR3 region has 15 residues. The CDR3 DNA reads as TGTGCCAGCTCACCACTATTTGGAAATCTCTACGAGCAGTACTTC. Protein product: CASSPLFGNLYEQYF.

This clonotype was detected many times. This chain joins TRBV9 and TRBJ1-1; tentative D call: TRBD1 (5 bases). Germline V gene data show CDR1 as SGDLS and CDR2 as YYNGEE. V was shortened by 7 bases and J by 5 bases, with 27 bases between the two germline ends. CDR3 length: 17 amino acids. The CDR3, as DNA: TGTGCCAGCGAGCGTGGGGGTTGGATTAACGCGTTGACTGAAGCTTTCTTT. Its protein product is CASERGGWINALTEAFF.

The chain has TRBV5-1 and TRBJ2-5; D is uncertain. Germline V gene sequence: CDR1 SGHRS, CDR2 YFSETQ. V was pared by 3 bases and J by 1 base, with 7 bases between. The CDR3 spans 13 residues. The CDR3 region has the DNA TGCGCCAGCAGCTCACATTTCCAAGAGACCCAGTACTTC. It specifies CASSSHFQETQYF.

This clonotype was detected ten times or more. In DNA, the CDR3 is TGCGCCAGCAGCTTGTCGGTGACCGGGGAGCTGTTTTTT. Its protein is CASSLSVTGELFF. The chain is built from TRBV5-1 and TRBJ2-2; D is ambiguous. CDR3 size: 13 residues. The V and J ends lost 1 base and 5 bases respectively, with 6 bases between them. Germline CDR1 and CDR2: SGHRS and YFSETQ.

V gene TRBV7-2 combines with J gene TRBJ1-6; tentatively, D is TRBD1 (6 bases). Per the germline V gene, CDR1 is SGHTA and CDR2 is FQGNSA. This CDR3 region has 13 residues. The V and J ends lost 1 base and 8 bases respectively, with 6 bases between them. CDR3 nucleotides: TGTGCCAGCAGCTTAGACAGGGATTCACCCCTCCACTTT. It encodes CASSLDRDSPLHF.

The V and J genes are TRBV6-1 and TRBJ2-2; 8 bases fit TRBD1. The CDR3 has 15 amino acids. Germline assignment: CDR1 MNHNS and CDR2 SASEGT. V lost 8 bases and J lost 5; bases outside the gene matches: 10. CDR3 coding DNA: TGTGCCAGCGCCCGGGGACAGGCGTTAACCGGGGAGCTGTTTTTT. Its translation is CASARGQALTGELFF.

The rearrangement joins TRBV12-3 or TRBV12-4 to TRBJ1-1; D gene uncertain. CDR3 length: 14 amino acids. Trimming removed 4 bases at V and 0 bases at J, with 9 bases between. The CDR3 spells CASSSNSMNTEAFF. In nucleotides, the CDR3 is TGTGCCAGCAGTTCAAACTCAATGAACACTGAAGCTTTCTTT.

V gene TRBV4-2 combines with J gene TRBJ2-7; TRBD2 is a possible D gene (6 bases). Germline V gene lookup returns CDR1 LGHNA and CDR2 YNFKEQ. V lost 0 bases, J lost 5 bases, and 14 bases lay in between. The CDR3 contains 15 residues. CDR3 protein: CASSQDLTGENEQYF. The CDR3 bases are TGTGCCAGCAGCCAAGATCTGACGGGGGAGAACGAGCAGTACTTC.

The chain links TRBV24-1 to TRBJ2-2, with 7 bases fitting TRBD1. Looked up from germline, CDR1 is KGHDR and CDR2 is SFDVKD. V shed 4 bases and J 4 bases; nucleotides not matched to a gene: 2. The CDR3 contains 14 residues. DNA for the CDR3: TGTGCCACCAGTGAGGCAGGGGGCACCGGGGAGCTGTTTTTT. Translating it yields CATSEAGGTGELFF.

This chain joins TRBV4-1 and TRBJ2-5; D remains unclear. Germline V CDR1 and CDR2: MGHRA, YSYEKL. The V end lost 0 bases, the J end lost 1 base, and 6 bases lay between the germline ends. This CDR3 region has 14 residues. The CDR3 here is CASSQDIGQETQYF. The CDR3 coding sequence is TGCGCCAGCAGCCAAGATATAGGCCAAGAGACCCAGTACTTC.

The chain is built from TRBV4-3 and TRBJ2-3; D uncertain. Trimming cost V 0 bases and J 2 bases, with 6 bases left between them. There are 14 residues in the CDR3. The germline V gene has CDR1 LGHNA and CDR2 YSLEER. The CDR3 DNA reads as TGCGCCAGCAGCCAAGAAACGGACACAGATACGCAGTATTTT. Translating gives CASSQETDTDTQYF.

CDR3 loop: CASSLVRRTVGYGYTF. The CDR3 DNA reads as TGTGCCAGCAGTTTAGTACGCAGGACAGTGGGGTATGGCTACACCTTC. The J gene is TRBJ1-2, the V gene TRBV12-3 or TRBV12-4, with TRBD1 as a possible D gene (6 bases). V was pared by 1 base and J by 5 bases, with 17 bases between. This CDR3 is built from 16 residues.

This sequence joins TRBV7-2 and TRBJ2-1; TRBD2 might be the D (6 bases). The CDR3 is made up of 13 amino acids. V was pared by 5 bases and J by 10 bases, with 15 bases between. Germline CDR1 SGHTA, CDR2 FQGNSA. The CDR3, as DNA: TGTGCCAGCAGCCCCACTAGCCCCCCGGAGCAGTTCTTC. Amino acids: CASSPTSPPEQFF.

The sample holds a few counts of this clonotype. The rearrangement joins TRBV6-1 to TRBJ2-7; perhaps TRBD2 as D (5 bases). CDR3 length equals 14 residues. Germline values: CDR1 MNHNS, CDR2 SASEGT. V gave up 6 bases and J gave up 4 bases, with 16 bases separating them. CDR3 in DNA: TGTGCCAGCAGCCCATACCAAGCGGCTTACGAGCAGTACTTC. Translation: CASSPYQAAYEQYF.

This clonotype showed up just a few times. The chain uses TRBV7-8 and TRBJ2-7, with D possibly being TRBD2 (5 bases). The germline V gene has CDR1 SGHVS and CDR2 FQNEAQ. V was pared by 7 bases and J by 0 bases, with 13 bases between. CDR3 length: 14 amino acids. As DNA, the CDR3 is TGTGCCAGCAAACGCCGGGGAGTCTCCTACGAGCAGTACTTC. Residues: CASKRRGVSYEQYF.

This chain connects TRBV5-1 to TRBJ2-2; TRBD2 matches 12 bases. The ends lost 4 bases at V and 8 bases at J; junction bases unmatched: 9. This CDR3 spans 16 amino acids. Germline values: CDR1 SGHRS, CDR2 YFSETQ. CDR3 nucleotide sequence: TGCGCCAGCAGCCTGGAACTAGCGGGAGGATCTGGGGAGCTGTTTTTT. Translation: CASSLELAGGSGELFF.

V and J are TRBV29-1 and TRBJ1-1; no firm D call. Germline values: CDR1 SQVTM, CDR2 ANQGSEA. Trimming took 5 bases from V and 0 from J, leaving 10 bases between them. CDR3 length equals 13 residues. DNA of the CDR3: TGCAGCGTTTCCCCGTCGGTGAACACTGAAGCTTTCTTT. Its translation: CSVSPSVNTEAFF.

This chain links TRBV15 with TRBJ2-5, with D hard to call. CDR3 length equals 13 residues. Trimming removed 0 bases from V and 3 bases from J, with 5 bases in between. Germline V lookup: CDR1 LNHNV, CDR2 YYDKDF (reference sequence). The CDR3 reads CATSRDQEETQYF. The CDR3, as DNA: TGTGCCACCAGCAGAGATCAGGAAGAGACCCAGTACTTC.

This clonotype came up a few times. J is TRBJ1-6 and V is TRBV12-3 or TRBV12-4; a possible D gene is TRBD1 (5 bases). The V and J ends lost 6 bases and 8 bases respectively, with 14 bases between them. The CDR3 loop spans 14 amino acids. DNA for the CDR3: TGTGCCAGCAGCCCAGGGCATGGGCATTCACCCCTCCACTTT. Amino acids: CASSPGHGHSPLHF.

The chain combines TRBV5-1 with TRBJ2-7; tentatively, D is TRBD1 or TRBD2 (5 bases each). The CDR3 contains 15 residues. Germline V gene lookup returns CDR1 SGHRS and CDR2 YFSETQ. V lost 0 bases, J lost 3 bases, and 13 bases lay in between. The CDR3 sequence: CASSLAIGGIYEQYF. The CDR3 DNA follows: TGCGCCAGCAGCTTGGCCATTGGGGGTATCTACGAGCAGTACTTC.

The chain is built from TRBV28 and TRBJ2-5; D perhaps matches TRBD1 (6 bases). This CDR3 is built from 14 residues. Germline CDR1 MDHEN, CDR2 SYDVKM. Between the trimmed V and J ends, which lost 6 bases and 2 bases, there was a span of 13 bases. The CDR3 nucleotides read TGTGCCAGCAGGGGTCTGGGGGCACAAGAGACCCAGTACTTC. It yields the protein CASRGLGAQETQYF.

The table lists this clonotype with a few counts. This sequence joins TRBV20-1 and TRBJ2-7; 7 bases are a match to TRBD2. There are 11 residues in the CDR3. J gave up 5 bases and V 7 bases, and 5 bases lay outside the gene matches. Germline CDR1 DFQATT, CDR2 SNEGSKA (reference sequence). CDR3 nucleotide sequence: TGCAGTGTCCGGGAGGACCACGAGCAGTACTTC. Its protein is CSVREDHEQYF.

This clonotype was seen more than once but under ten times. The V gene is TRBV20-1, the J gene TRBJ2-1; D not certain. Trimming pared 0 bases from V and 4 bases from J, leaving 7 bases between. CDR1 DFQATT and CDR2 SNEGSKA come from the germline V gene (reference sequence). The CDR3 totals 13 residues. The CDR3 coding sequence is TGCAGTGCTAGAGATGCTCCGTACAATGAGCAGTTCTTC. This codes for CSARDAPYNEQFF.

This rearrangement joins TRBV3-1 to TRBJ2-1, with TRBD2 matching over 9 bases. Trimming removed 5 bases from V and 4 bases from J; junction bases left unmatched: 6. The CDR3 has 15 residues. Looked up from germline, CDR1 is LGHDT and CDR2 is YNNKEL (reference sequence). CDR3 DNA: TGTGCCAGCAGCGAAGGCGGGGGGGGTTACAATGAGCAGTTCTTC. It codes for CASSEGGGGYNEQFF.

Only a few counts were recorded for this clonotype. The J gene is TRBJ2-3, the V gene TRBV7-8, with TRBD2 identical over 7 bases. Germline values: CDR1 SGHVS, CDR2 FQNEAQ. The CDR3 sequence is 16 residues long. Trimming cost V 3 bases and J 2 bases; bases outside gene matches: 8. The CDR3 spells CASSFGGEPNTDTQYF. Here the CDR3 DNA reads TGTGCCAGCAGCTTTGGGGGGGAGCCAAACACAGATACGCAGTATTTT.

The sample holds a few counts of this clonotype. CDR3 coding DNA: TGTGCCAGCAGTTCCCTACTAGCGGGAGGAGGAACCCAGTACTTC. Its translation is CASSSLLAGGGTQYF. The chain recombines TRBV6-2 or TRBV6-3 with TRBJ2-5; 12 nucleotides agree with TRBD2. CDR1 is MNHEY, CDR2 SVGEGT, per germline. The CDR3 is 15 amino acids. Trimming removed 4 bases from V and 8 bases from J; junction bases left unmatched: 8.